Following are 21 T cell receptor beta chains from one sample sequenced in a study of T cell responses to AZD1222 COVID-19 vaccine. Sequencing used immunoSEQ multiplex PCR; TCRdb keeps in-frame clones, though not all of them. The sample carries about 180,000 clones, around 89% recorded once. The source material was peripheral blood, sampled 28 days after the second AZD1222 dose. These receptors were collected from an adult who received the AZD1222 COVID-19 vaccine.

V usage is TRBV30 and J usage is TRBJ2-7, with TRBD1 matching 7 bases. CDR3 length: 13 residues. Germline-derived CDR1 and CDR2 are GTSNPN and SVGIG (reference sequence). V was pared by 0 bases and J by 4 bases, with 3 bases of the junction left unmatched. The CDR3 DNA reads as TGTGCCTGGAGTGTGAAGGGGGCGTACGAGCAGTACTTC. Protein product: CAWSVKGAYEQYF.

The rearrangement uses TRBV28 and TRBJ1-2, with D tentatively TRBD1 (5 bases). V lost 3 bases, J lost 4 bases, and 15 bases lay in between. From germline, CDR1 is MDHEN and CDR2 SYDVKM. CDR3 length: 15 amino acids. DNA for the CDR3: TGTGCCAGCAGTTTGGCAGGGAGGGATTTCTATGGCTACACCTTC. Protein product: CASSLAGRDFYGYTF.

V is TRBV29-1 and J is TRBJ2-5; D is unresolved. Per the germline V gene, CDR1 is SQVTM and CDR2 is ANQGSEA. V dropped 7 bases and J dropped 2 bases, with 11 bases sitting between them. This CDR3 has 12 residues. CDR3 sequence reads: CSAKAGQETQYF. In DNA, the CDR3 is TGCAGCGCAAAAGCCGGGCAAGAGACCCAGTACTTC.

The V and J genes are TRBV19 and TRBJ2-7; D is unclear. V was clipped by 5 bases and J by 1 base, with 3 bases between them. The CDR3 spans 11 residues. The germline gives CDR1 LNHDA, CDR2 SQIVND (reference sequence). The CDR3 DNA follows: TGTGCCAGTAGTGGGTCCTACGAGCAGTACTTC. Protein product: CASSGSYEQYF.

This chain joins TRBV12-3 or TRBV12-4 and TRBJ1-1; D gene ambiguous. The germline V and J ends were trimmed by 8 bases and 6 bases, with 10 bases remaining between them. CDR3 size: 11 residues. The CDR3 bases are TGTGCCAGCGCGGGGTCCCCTGAAGCTTTCTTT. Translating it yields CASAGSPEAFF.

This chain's CDR3 is CASSSPRGMGTEAFF. The DNA of the CDR3 is TGCGCCAGCAGCTCTCCCAGAGGGATGGGCACTGAAGCTTTCTTT. This chain connects TRBV5-1 to TRBJ1-1; D not certain. Looked up from germline, CDR1 is SGHRS and CDR2 is YFSETQ. The CDR3 runs 15 residues. The ends were cut back, 3 bases at V and 4 bases at J, with 16 bases in the middle.

V usage is TRBV5-1 and J usage is TRBJ2-1, with 9 bases fitting TRBD2. Trimming cost V 3 bases and J 5 bases; bases outside gene matches: 9. The CDR3 runs to 16 residues. The germline V gene has CDR1 SGHRS and CDR2 YFSETQ. The CDR3 sequence: CASSYISGSLDNEQFF. As DNA, the CDR3 is TGCGCCAGCAGCTACATTAGCGGGAGCCTCGACAATGAGCAGTTCTTC.

The DNA of the CDR3 is TGTGCCAGCAGCTCGGGAATGGGCAATGAGCAGTTCTTC. This codes for CASSSGMGNEQFF. J is TRBJ2-1 and V is TRBV7-3; D may be TRBD2 (5 bases). Trimming removed 4 bases at V and 6 bases at J, with 10 bases between. Germline CDR1 is SGHTA and CDR2 is FQGTGA. The CDR3 is 13 amino acids.

This rearrangement joins TRBV28 to TRBJ2-3; 8 nucleotides align to TRBD2. CDR3 length: 14 amino acids. V trimming: 7 bases; J trimming: 1 base; junction bases outside the gene matches: 4. In germline, CDR1 is MDHEN, CDR2 SYDVKM. CDR3 residues: CASTAGGRTDTQYF. The DNA for the CDR3 is TGTGCCAGCACCGCGGGAGGCCGCACAGATACGCAGTATTTT.

The V call is TRBV7-8, the J call TRBJ2-3; no reliable D call. The germline V gene has CDR1 SGHVS and CDR2 FQNEAQ. V lost 5 bases and J 2 bases, leaving 20 bases between the germline ends. The CDR3 sequence is 17 residues long. The CDR3 nucleotides are TGTGCCAGCAGCCTAGGGTTTAGTAGTGGAGTCACAGATACGCAGTATTTT. Protein: CASSLGFSSGVTDTQYF. The full variable domain, completed using reference TRBV7-8 and TRBJ2-3, is GAGVSQSPRYKVAKRGQDVALRCDPISGHVSLFWYQQALGQGPEFLTYFQNEAQLDKSGLPSDRFFAERPEGSVSTLKIQRTQQEDSAVYLCASSLGFSSGVTDTQYFGPGTRLTVL.

CDR3 coding DNA: TGTGCCAGCAGCTGGCTGGGGGACCTCTCCTACGAGCAGTACTTC. This sequence encodes CASSWLGDLSYEQYF. This chain joins TRBV7-9 and TRBJ2-7; D assignment may be TRBD1 or TRBD2 (5 bases each). Germline lookup yields CDR1 SEHNR and CDR2 FQNEAQ (reference sequence). This CDR3 has 15 residues. V was trimmed by 4 bases and J by 0 bases, leaving 13 bases between them.

A word on this clone: Other DNA sequences from this sample encode an identical CDR3 as well. This sequence joins TRBV28 and TRBJ2-7; D is ambiguous. Trimming took off 6 bases at V and 0 bases at J, with 6 bases between the two ends. Germline V gene data show CDR1 as MDHEN and CDR2 as SYDVKM. CDR3 length equals 12 residues. The DNA of the CDR3 is TGTGCCAGCAGCTACATCTCCTACGAGCAGTACTTC. This gives the protein CASSYISYEQYF. The complete variable domain, with remaining parts taken from reference TRBV28 and TRBJ2-7, reads DVKVTQSSRYLVKRTGEKVFLECVQDMDHENMFWYRQDPGLGLRLIYFSYDVKMKEKGDIPEGYSVSREKKERFSLILESASTNQTSMYLCASSYISYEQYFGPGTRLTVT.

This rearrangement joins TRBV7-3 to TRBJ2-7; the match to TRBD1 covers 8 bases. From germline, CDR1 is SGHTA and CDR2 FQGTGA. Losses at the gene ends were 4 bases for V and 10 bases for J; bases not matched to a gene: 12. The CDR3 has 14 amino acids. CDR3 amino acids: CASSSGTGHGQQYF. The CDR3 DNA reads TGTGCCAGCAGCTCCGGGACAGGTCACGGACAACAGTACTTC.

The chain has TRBV29-1 and TRBJ2-3; D assignment may be TRBD1 or TRBD2 (6 bases each). The CDR3 is 15 amino acids. Per the germline V gene, CDR1 is SQVTM and CDR2 is ANQGSEA. Trimming left V 8 bases short and J 0 bases short, with 18 bases between. The CDR3 DNA is TGCAGCTTCGAGGGGGGCAAAACTAGCACAGATACGCAGTATTTT. As protein: CSFEGGKTSTDTQYF.

The chain uses TRBV9 and TRBJ2-5; 8 bases agree with TRBD2. The CDR3 length is 14 residues. Germline values: CDR1 SGDLS, CDR2 YYNGEE. Trimming took 5 bases from V and 4 from J; bases not matched to a gene: 7. The CDR3, as DNA: TGTGCCAGCAGTAGGGACGGGGGGGTAGAGACCCAGTACTTC. This codes for CASSRDGGVETQYF. Using reference TRBV9 and TRBJ2-5 for the parts outside the CDR3, the full variable domain is DSGVTQTPKHLITATGQRVTLRCSPRSGDLSVYWYQQSLDQGLQFLIQYYNGEERAKGNILERFSAQQFPDLHSELNLSSLELGDSALYFCASSRDGGVETQYFGPGTRLLVL.

The genes are TRBV6-6 and TRBJ1-1, with D perhaps TRBD1 (5 bases). The CDR3 is made up of 15 amino acids. Germline lookup yields CDR1 MNHNY and CDR2 SVGAGI (reference sequence). Trimming pared 0 bases from V and 4 bases from J, leaving 12 bases between. The DNA for the CDR3 is TGTGCCAGCAGTTACTCGGACCCGAGGGGCACTGAAGCTTTCTTT. Encoded protein: CASSYSDPRGTEAFF.

The chain carries TRBV28 and TRBJ2-5; D tentatively reads TRBD1 or TRBD2 (5 bases each). This CDR3 has 13 residues. Germline lookup yields CDR1 MDHEN and CDR2 SYDVKM. V lost 5 bases, J lost 4 bases, and 11 bases lay in between. As DNA, the CDR3 is TGTGCCAGCAGTCCCCCGGGGCGAGAGACCCAGTACTTC. Protein sequence: CASSPPGRETQYF.

V usage is TRBV7-2 and J usage is TRBJ1-2; 7 positions agree with TRBD1. From germline, CDR1 is SGHTA and CDR2 FQGNSA. Trimming took 3 bases from V and 10 from J; bases not matched to a gene: 11. This CDR3 spans 14 amino acids. CDR3 nucleotides: TGTGCCAGCAGCTTTACCGGGACAGATGCTTTCTACACCTTC. Its protein is CASSFTGTDAFYTF.

This chain links TRBV25-1 with TRBJ1-2; 10 bases align to TRBD1. Germline V gives CDR1 MGHDK, CDR2 SYGVNS. With 6 bases clipped from V and 8 bases from J, the junction kept 6 bases outside the gene matches. The CDR3 consists of 13 residues. The CDR3 sequence: CASSRQGAQGYTF. DNA of the CDR3: TGTGCCAGCAGCCGACAGGGGGCGCAGGGCTACACCTTC.

This clone was counted a single time. V is TRBV11-1 and J is TRBJ2-1; D gene ambiguous. Germline CDR1 SGHAT, CDR2 FQDESV (reference sequence). The CDR3 runs to 13 residues. V was clipped by 5 bases and J by 8 bases, with 13 bases between them. CDR3 region: CASSRPTVYEQFF. The CDR3 DNA sequence: TGTGCCAGCAGCCGCCCCACAGTCTATGAGCAGTTCTTC.

The CDR3: CAIRGGGQGSPYEQYF. The CDR3 nucleotides read TGTGCCATCAGGGGCGGGGGTCAGGGAAGTCCCTACGAGCAGTACTTC. J is TRBJ2-7 and V is TRBV10-3; TRBD2 matches 7 bases. The CDR3 consists of 16 residues. The junction had 13 bases not matched to a gene; V was cut back by 6 bases and J by 2 bases. Per the germline V gene, CDR1 is ENHRY and CDR2 is SYGVKD.